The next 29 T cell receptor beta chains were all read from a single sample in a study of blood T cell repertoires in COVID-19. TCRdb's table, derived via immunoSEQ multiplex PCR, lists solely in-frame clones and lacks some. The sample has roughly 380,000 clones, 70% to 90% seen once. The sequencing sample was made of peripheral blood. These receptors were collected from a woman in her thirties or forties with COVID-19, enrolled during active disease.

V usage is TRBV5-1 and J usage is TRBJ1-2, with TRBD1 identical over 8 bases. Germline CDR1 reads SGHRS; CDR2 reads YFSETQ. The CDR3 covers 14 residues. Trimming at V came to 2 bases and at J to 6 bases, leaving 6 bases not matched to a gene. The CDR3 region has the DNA TGCGCCAGCAGCTTCCGGACAGGGCTCGATGGCTACACCTTC. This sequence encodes CASSFRTGLDGYTF.

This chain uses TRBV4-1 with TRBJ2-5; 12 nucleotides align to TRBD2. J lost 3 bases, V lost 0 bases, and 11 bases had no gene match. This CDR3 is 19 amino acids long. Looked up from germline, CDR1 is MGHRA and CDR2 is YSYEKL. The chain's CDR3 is CASSQDRASGRAGEETQYF. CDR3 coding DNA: TGCGCCAGCAGCCAAGATAGGGCTAGCGGGAGGGCCGGGGAAGAGACCCAGTACTTC.

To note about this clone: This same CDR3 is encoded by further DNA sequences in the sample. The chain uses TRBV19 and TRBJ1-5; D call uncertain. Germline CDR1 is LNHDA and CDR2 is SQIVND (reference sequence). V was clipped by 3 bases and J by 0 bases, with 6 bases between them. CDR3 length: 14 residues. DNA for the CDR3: TGTGCCAGTAGTATTCAGGCTAGCAATCAGCCCCAGCATTTT. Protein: CASSIQASNQPQHF.

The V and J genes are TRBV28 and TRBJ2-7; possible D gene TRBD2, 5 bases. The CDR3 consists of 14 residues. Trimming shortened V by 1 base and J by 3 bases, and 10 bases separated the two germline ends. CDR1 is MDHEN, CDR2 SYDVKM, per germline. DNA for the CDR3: TGTGCCAGCAGTTTATTTGGGGAGTACTACGAGCAGTACTTC. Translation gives CASSLFGEYYEQYF. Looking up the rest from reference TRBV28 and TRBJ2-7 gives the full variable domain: DVKVTQSSRYLVKRTGEKVFLECVQDMDHENMFWYRQDPGLGLRLIYFSYDVKMKEKGDIPEGYSVSREKKERFSLILESASTNQTSMYLCASSLFGEYYEQYFGPGTRLTVT.

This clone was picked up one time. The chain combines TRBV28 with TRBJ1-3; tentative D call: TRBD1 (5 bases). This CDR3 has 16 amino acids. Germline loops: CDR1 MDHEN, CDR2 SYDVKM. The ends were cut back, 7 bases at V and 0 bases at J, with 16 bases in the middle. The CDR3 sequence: CASTSWRDFSGNTIYF. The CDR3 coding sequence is TGTGCCAGCACTTCGTGGCGGGACTTCTCTGGAAACACCATATATTTT.

The CDR3 DNA reads as TGTGCCAGCAGTGGAAGGAGAAACACTGAAGCTTTCTTT. Translation: CASSGRRNTEAFF. The J gene is TRBJ1-1, the V gene TRBV2; D is unclear. Germline V lookup: CDR1 SNHLY, CDR2 FYNNEI. The CDR3 is made up of 13 amino acids. Trimming took off 4 bases at V and 2 bases at J, with 8 bases between the two ends.

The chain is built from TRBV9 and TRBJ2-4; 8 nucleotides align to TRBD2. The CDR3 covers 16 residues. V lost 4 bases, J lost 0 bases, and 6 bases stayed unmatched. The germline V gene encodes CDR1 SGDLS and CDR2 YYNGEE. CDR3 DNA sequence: TGTGCCAGCAGCAAAACTAGCGGCTTAGCCAAAAACATTCAGTACTTC. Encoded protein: CASSKTSGLAKNIQYF.

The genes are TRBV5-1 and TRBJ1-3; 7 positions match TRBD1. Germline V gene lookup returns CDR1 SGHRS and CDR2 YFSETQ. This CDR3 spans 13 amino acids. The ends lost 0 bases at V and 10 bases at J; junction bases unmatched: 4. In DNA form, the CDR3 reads TGCGCCAGCAGCTTGGCCAGGGGGAGGACCATATATTTT. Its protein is CASSLARGRTIYF. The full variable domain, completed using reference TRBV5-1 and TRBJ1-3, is KAGVTQTPRYLIKTRGQQVTLSCSPISGHRSVSWYQQTPGQGLQFLFEYFSETQRNKGNFPGRFSGRQFSNSRSEMNVSTLELGDSALYLCASSLARGRTIYFGEGSWLTVV.

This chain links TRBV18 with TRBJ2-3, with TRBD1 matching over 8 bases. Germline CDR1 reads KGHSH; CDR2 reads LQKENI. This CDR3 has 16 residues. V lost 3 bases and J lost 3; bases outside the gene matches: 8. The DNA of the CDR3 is TGTGCCAGCTCACCTTACCCTGGACAGGGAACAGATACGCAGTATTTT. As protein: CASSPYPGQGTDTQYF.

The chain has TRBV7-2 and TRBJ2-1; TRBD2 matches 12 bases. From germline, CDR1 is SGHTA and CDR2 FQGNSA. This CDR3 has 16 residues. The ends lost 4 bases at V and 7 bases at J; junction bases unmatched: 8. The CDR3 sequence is CASSSRAGTSGNEQFF. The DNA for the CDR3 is TGTGCCAGCAGCTCGCGAGCCGGGACTAGCGGGAATGAGCAGTTCTTC.

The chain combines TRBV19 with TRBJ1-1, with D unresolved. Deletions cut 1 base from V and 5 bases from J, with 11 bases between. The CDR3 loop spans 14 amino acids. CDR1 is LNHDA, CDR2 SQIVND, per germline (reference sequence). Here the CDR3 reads CASSIGRVITEAFF. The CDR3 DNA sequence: TGTGCCAGTAGTATAGGAAGAGTAATAACTGAAGCTTTCTTT.

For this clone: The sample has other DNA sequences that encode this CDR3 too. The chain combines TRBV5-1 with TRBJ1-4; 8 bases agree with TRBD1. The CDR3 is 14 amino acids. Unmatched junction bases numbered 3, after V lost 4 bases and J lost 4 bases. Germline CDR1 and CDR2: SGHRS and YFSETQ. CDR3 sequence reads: CASSPGQGNEKLFF. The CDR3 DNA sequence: TGCGCCAGCAGCCCTGGACAGGGTAATGAAAAACTGTTTTTT.

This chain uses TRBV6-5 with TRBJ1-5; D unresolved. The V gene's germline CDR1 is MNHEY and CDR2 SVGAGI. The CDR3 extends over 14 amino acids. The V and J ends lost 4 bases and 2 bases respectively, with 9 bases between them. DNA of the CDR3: TGTGCCAGCAGTTCCCCTCGAGGCAATCAGCCCCAGCATTTT. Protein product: CASSSPRGNQPQHF.

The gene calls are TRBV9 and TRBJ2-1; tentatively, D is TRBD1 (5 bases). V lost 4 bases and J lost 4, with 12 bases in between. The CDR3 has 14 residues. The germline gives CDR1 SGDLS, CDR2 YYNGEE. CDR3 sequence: CASSSRQTYNEQFF. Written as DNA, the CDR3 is TGTGCCAGCAGCTCCCGACAGACATACAATGAGCAGTTCTTC.

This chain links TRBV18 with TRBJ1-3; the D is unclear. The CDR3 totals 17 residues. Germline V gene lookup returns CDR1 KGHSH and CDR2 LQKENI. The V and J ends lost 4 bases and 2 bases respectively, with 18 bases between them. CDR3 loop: CASSQNFRREAGNTIYF. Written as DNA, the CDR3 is TGTGCCAGCTCACAGAACTTTAGGAGGGAAGCTGGAAACACCATATATTTT.

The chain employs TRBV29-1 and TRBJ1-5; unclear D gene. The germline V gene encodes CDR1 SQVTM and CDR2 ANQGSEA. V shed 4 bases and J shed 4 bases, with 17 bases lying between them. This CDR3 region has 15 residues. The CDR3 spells CSVGSDYRGNQPQHF. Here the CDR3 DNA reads TGCAGCGTTGGGTCCGACTACCGTGGGAATCAGCCCCAGCATTTT.

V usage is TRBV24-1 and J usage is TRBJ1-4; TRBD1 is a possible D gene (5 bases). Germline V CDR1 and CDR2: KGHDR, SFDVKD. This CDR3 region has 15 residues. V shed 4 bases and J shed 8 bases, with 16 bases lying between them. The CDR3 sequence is CATSDPGRGGEKLFF. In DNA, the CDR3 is TGTGCCACCAGTGACCCGGGTCGCGGGGGGGAAAAACTGTTTTTT.

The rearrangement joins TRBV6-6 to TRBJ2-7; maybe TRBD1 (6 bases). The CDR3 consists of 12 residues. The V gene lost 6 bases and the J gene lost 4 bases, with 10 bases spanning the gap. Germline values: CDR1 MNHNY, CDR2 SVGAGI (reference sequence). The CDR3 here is CASSPGQYEQYF. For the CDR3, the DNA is TGTGCCAGCAGCCCGGGACAATACGAGCAGTACTTC.

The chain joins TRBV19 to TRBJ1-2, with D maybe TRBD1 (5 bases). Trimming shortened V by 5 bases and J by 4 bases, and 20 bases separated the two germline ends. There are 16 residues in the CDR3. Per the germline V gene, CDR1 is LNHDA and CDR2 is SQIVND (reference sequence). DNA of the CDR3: TGTGCCAGTAGTGTCGTAGGGGCCGAAGAACGCTATGGCTACACCTTC. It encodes CASSVVGAEERYGYTF.

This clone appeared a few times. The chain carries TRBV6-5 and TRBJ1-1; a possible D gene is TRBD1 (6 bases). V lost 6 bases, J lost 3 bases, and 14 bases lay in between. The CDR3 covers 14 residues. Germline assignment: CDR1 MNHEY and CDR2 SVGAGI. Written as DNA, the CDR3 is TGTGCCAGCAGGTCCCCAGGGGATCACACTGAAGCTTTCTTT. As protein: CASRSPGDHTEAFF.

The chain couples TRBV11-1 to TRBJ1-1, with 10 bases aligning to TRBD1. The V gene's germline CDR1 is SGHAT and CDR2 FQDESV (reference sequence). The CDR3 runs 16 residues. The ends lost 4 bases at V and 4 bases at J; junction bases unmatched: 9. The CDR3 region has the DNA TGTGCCAGCAGCTCCCAGGAGGGACAGGGGACCACTGAAGCTTTCTTT. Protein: CASSSQEGQGTTEAFF.

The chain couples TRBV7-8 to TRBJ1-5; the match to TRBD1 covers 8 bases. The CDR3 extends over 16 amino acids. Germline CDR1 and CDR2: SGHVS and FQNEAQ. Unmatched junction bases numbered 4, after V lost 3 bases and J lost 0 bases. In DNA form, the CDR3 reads TGTGCCAGCAGCTTTGGGACAGGTAATAGCAATCAGCCCCAGCATTTT. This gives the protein CASSFGTGNSNQPQHF.

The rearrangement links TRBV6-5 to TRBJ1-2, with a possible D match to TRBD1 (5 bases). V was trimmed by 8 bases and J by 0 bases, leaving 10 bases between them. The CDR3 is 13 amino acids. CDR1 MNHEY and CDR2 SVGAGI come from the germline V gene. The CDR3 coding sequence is TGTGCCAGCCGACAGTCGGCTAACTATGGCTACACCTTC. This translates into CASRQSANYGYTF.

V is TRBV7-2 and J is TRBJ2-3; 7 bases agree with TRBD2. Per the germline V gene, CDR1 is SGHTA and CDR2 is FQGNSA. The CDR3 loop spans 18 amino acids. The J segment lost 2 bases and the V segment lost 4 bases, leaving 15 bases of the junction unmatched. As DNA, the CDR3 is TGTGCCAGCAGCTCCTTAGCGGGTCTCTTAAGGGCCACAGATACGCAGTATTTT. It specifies CASSSLAGLLRATDTQYF.

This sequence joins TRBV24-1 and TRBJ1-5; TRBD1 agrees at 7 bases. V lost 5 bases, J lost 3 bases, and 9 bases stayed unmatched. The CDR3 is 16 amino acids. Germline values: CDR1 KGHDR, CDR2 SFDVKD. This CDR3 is CATSGTGDDHNQPQHF. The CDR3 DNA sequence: TGTGCCACCAGTGGCACAGGGGACGATCACAATCAGCCCCAGCATTTT.

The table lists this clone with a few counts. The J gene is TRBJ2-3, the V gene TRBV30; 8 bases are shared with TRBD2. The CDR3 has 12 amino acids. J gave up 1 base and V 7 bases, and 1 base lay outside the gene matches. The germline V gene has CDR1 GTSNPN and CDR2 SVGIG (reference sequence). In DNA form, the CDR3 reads TGTGCCTTGACTAGCGGCACAGATACGCAGTATTTT. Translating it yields CALTSGTDTQYF.

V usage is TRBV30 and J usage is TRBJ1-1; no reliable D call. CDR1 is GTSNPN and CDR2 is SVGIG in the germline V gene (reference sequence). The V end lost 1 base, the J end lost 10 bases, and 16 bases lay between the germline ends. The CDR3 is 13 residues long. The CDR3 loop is CAWSGQGVTSAFF. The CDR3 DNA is TGTGCCTGGAGTGGCCAAGGAGTTACCTCAGCTTTCTTT.

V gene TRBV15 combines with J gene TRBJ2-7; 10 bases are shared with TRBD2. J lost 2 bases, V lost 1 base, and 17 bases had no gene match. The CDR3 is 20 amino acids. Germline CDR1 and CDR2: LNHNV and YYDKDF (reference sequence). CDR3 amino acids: CATSRVRRLAGGRSTYEQYF. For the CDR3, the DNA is TGTGCCACCAGCAGAGTCCGACGACTAGCGGGCGGGAGGTCTACCTACGAGCAGTACTTC. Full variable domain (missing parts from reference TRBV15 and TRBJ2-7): DAMVIQNPRYQVTQFGKPVTLSCSQTLNHNVMYWYQQKSSQAPKLLFHYYDKDFNNEADTPDNFQSRRPNTSFCFLDIRSPGLGDTAMYLCATSRVRRLAGGRSTYEQYFGPGTRLTVT.

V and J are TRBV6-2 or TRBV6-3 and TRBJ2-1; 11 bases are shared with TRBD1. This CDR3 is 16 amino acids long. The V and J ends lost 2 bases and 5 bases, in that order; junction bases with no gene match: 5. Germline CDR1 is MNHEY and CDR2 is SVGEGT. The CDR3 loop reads CASSYPPGQGDNEQFF. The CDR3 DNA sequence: TGTGCCAGCAGTTACCCCCCGGGACAGGGGGACAATGAGCAGTTCTTC.